A single sample is the source of the 27 T cell receptor beta chains below, sequenced in a study of glioma-infiltrating T cells after dendritic cell vaccination. Sequencing used immunoSEQ multiplex PCR; TCRdb keeps in-frame clones, though not all of them. This table holds tens of thousands of clones, 81% found once. The source was blood, collected before dendritic cell vaccination. The receptors originated from a human donor with glioblastoma.

The chain couples TRBV5-4 to TRBJ2-5; no clear D. This CDR3 has 15 amino acids. Germline values: CDR1 SGHNT, CDR2 YYREEE (reference sequence). The V end was cut by 1 base, the J end by 3 bases, with 13 bases between. The CDR3 DNA sequence: TGTGCCAGCAGCTTGTTTTCGGGTTTCAAAGAGACCCAGTACTTC. Its protein is CASSLFSGFKETQYF.

The V call is TRBV11-3, the J call TRBJ2-5, with a weak D call TRBD2 (5 bases). V gave up 5 bases and J gave up 3 bases, with 10 bases separating them. The CDR3 length is 13 residues. The germline V gene encodes CDR1 SGHNT and CDR2 YENEEA. The CDR3 nucleotides are TGTGCCAGCAGCGACGGGAACGAAGAGACCCAGTACTTC. This encodes CASSDGNEETQYF.

J is TRBJ2-2 and V is TRBV7-8; the D is unclear. The V end was cut by 2 bases, the J end by 3 bases, with 10 bases between. Germline V gene sequence: CDR1 SGHVS, CDR2 FQNEAQ. The CDR3 is 15 amino acids. For the CDR3, the DNA is TGTGCCAGCAGCTTATGGAGCGAGTACACCGGGGAGCTGTTTTTT. This gives the protein CASSLWSEYTGELFF.

This rearrangement joins TRBV5-1 to TRBJ2-5; TRBD2 matches at 9 bases. CDR1 and CDR2 from the germline V gene are SGHRS and YFSETQ. Trimming at V came to 0 bases and at J to 5 bases, leaving 8 bases not matched to a gene. The length of the CDR3 is 16 residues. As DNA, the CDR3 is TGCGCCAGCAGCTTGGCCTATAGCGGGGGTTCGGAGACCCAGTACTTC. Residues: CASSLAYSGGSETQYF.

The V gene is TRBV7-2, the J gene TRBJ1-2; 8 bases agree with TRBD1. This CDR3 comprises 14 residues. V lost 4 bases, J lost 2 bases, and 3 bases stayed unmatched. Germline lookup yields CDR1 SGHTA and CDR2 FQGNSA. The chain's CDR3 is CASSSGTGNYGYTF. The CDR3 nucleotides read TGTGCCAGCAGCTCAGGGACAGGAAACTATGGCTACACCTTC.

This chain connects TRBV2 to TRBJ2-3; no definite D call. The germline CDR1 and CDR2 sequences are SNHLY and FYNNEI. The CDR3 is made up of 16 amino acids. V dropped 6 bases and J dropped 0 bases, with 16 bases sitting between them. Here the CDR3 DNA reads TGTGCCAGCAGGGTCCTGACTCCACCTAGCACAGATACGCAGTATTTT. It translates to CASRVLTPPSTDTQYF. The full variable domain, its missing parts supplied by reference TRBV2 and TRBJ2-3, is EPEVTQTPSHQVTQMGQEVILRCVPISNHLYFYWYRQILGQKVEFLVSFYNNEISEKSEIFDDQFSVERPDGSNFTLKIRSTKLEDSAMYFCASRVLTPPSTDTQYFGPGTRLTVL.

This sequence joins TRBV7-2 and TRBJ2-2, with a possible D match to TRBD1 (6 bases). The CDR3 runs 14 residues. Germline lookup yields CDR1 SGHTA and CDR2 FQGNSA. V was pared by 10 bases and J by 0 bases, with 12 bases between. The CDR3 bases are TGTGCCATCTCGGACAGAGCGAACACCGGGGAGCTGTTTTTT. It translates to CAISDRANTGELFF.

The chain joins TRBV19 to TRBJ1-2; D may be TRBD1 (5 bases). V was cut by 3 bases and J by 4 bases, with 12 bases left in between. Germline V gene data show CDR1 as LNHDA and CDR2 as SQIVND (reference sequence). The CDR3 is 14 amino acids. CDR3 residues: CASSMGRVGYGYTF. The DNA for the CDR3 is TGTGCCAGTAGTATGGGCAGGGTCGGCTATGGCTACACCTTC.

This clone was seen a single time. The chain combines TRBV6-6 with TRBJ1-1, with no clear D. V shed 2 bases and J shed 11 bases, with 9 bases lying between them. Germline CDR1 reads MNHNY; CDR2 reads SVGAGI (reference sequence). The length of the CDR3 is 11 residues. This chain's CDR3 is CASSYDGNAFF. Written as DNA, the CDR3 is TGTGCCAGCAGTTACGACGGGAATGCTTTCTTT.

This chain connects TRBV19 to TRBJ1-3, with D uncertain. V shed 6 bases and J shed 0 bases, with 6 bases lying between them. This CDR3 has 13 residues. From germline, CDR1 is LNHDA and CDR2 SQIVND (reference sequence). As DNA, the CDR3 is TGTGCCAGTAGGGAGAGCTCTGGAAACACCATATATTTT. Translation gives CASRESSGNTIYF.

This chain links TRBV11-2 with TRBJ2-3, with a possible D match to TRBD2 (5 bases). The CDR3 sequence is 15 residues long. Germline-derived CDR1 and CDR2 are SGHAT and FQNNGV. V shed 2 bases and J shed 4 bases, with 13 bases lying between them. The CDR3 loop reads CASSLNPGVPDTQYF. In nucleotides, the CDR3 is TGTGCCAGCAGCTTAAACCCCGGGGTCCCAGATACGCAGTATTTT.

The J gene is TRBJ1-2, the V gene TRBV12-5; the D is unclear. Trimming left V 6 bases short and J 4 bases short, with 15 bases between. This CDR3 comprises 14 residues. Germline assignment: CDR1 LGHNT and CDR2 FRNRAP. The chain's CDR3 is CASGLGPLGYGYTF. CDR3 nucleotide sequence: TGTGCTAGTGGCCTGGGCCCCCTTGGCTATGGCTACACCTTC.

This clone was detected once. This chain connects TRBV5-1 to TRBJ1-6; 7 bases align to TRBD1. The J segment lost 6 bases and the V segment lost 4 bases, leaving 4 bases of the junction unmatched. CDR3 size: 14 residues. Looked up from germline, CDR1 is SGHRS and CDR2 is YFSETQ. CDR3: CASSAGQSNSPLHF. CDR3 bases: TGCGCCAGCAGCGCGGGACAGTCTAATTCACCCCTCCACTTT.

The chain carries TRBV11-2 and TRBJ1-1; a possible D gene is TRBD1 (6 bases). Trimming left V 2 bases short and J 10 bases short, with 11 bases between. The CDR3 sequence is 12 residues long. CDR1 is SGHAT and CDR2 is FQNNGV in the germline V gene. CDR3 nucleotide sequence: TGTGCCAGCAGCTTAAAGGGGGTAGTAGCTTTCTTT. It encodes CASSLKGVVAFF. The variable domain in full, completed from reference TRBV11-2 and TRBJ1-1, reads EAGVAQSPRYKIIEKRQSVAFWCNPISGHATLYWYQQILGQGPKLLIQFQNNGVVDDSQLPKDRFSAERLKGVDSTLKIQPAKLEDSAVYLCASSLKGVVAFFGQGTRLTVV.

The chain combines TRBV7-9 with TRBJ2-5; the match to TRBD2 covers 7 bases. With 5 bases clipped from V and 0 bases from J, the junction kept 6 bases outside the gene matches. The CDR3 loop spans 15 amino acids. Germline V gene lookup returns CDR1 SEHNR and CDR2 FQNEAQ (reference sequence). This chain's CDR3 is CASSRVGGDQETQYF. CDR3 DNA: TGTGCCAGCAGCCGCGTGGGGGGGGACCAAGAGACCCAGTACTTC.

The gene calls are TRBV18 and TRBJ1-1; 7 positions match TRBD1. Germline CDR1 and CDR2: KGHSH and LQKENI. CDR3 length: 15 residues. Trimming took 0 bases from V and 5 from J; bases not matched to a gene: 6. The CDR3 DNA follows: TGTGCCAGCTCACCACCGGAGGGGGCAAGGACTGAAGCTTTCTTT. Encoded protein: CASSPPEGARTEAFF.

This rearrangement joins TRBV7-8 to TRBJ1-4; TRBD1 might be the D (5 bases). The V gene lost 5 bases and the J gene lost 4 bases, with 20 bases spanning the gap. This CDR3 comprises 17 residues. Germline CDR1 and CDR2: SGHVS and FQNEAQ. For the CDR3, the DNA is TGTGCCAGCAGCCGGAGACCAACGGGACTCAATAATGAAAAACTGTTTTTT. It yields the protein CASSRRPTGLNNEKLFF. The full variable domain, with the rest looked up from reference TRBV7-8 and TRBJ1-4, is GAGVSQSPRYKVAKRGQDVALRCDPISGHVSLFWYQQALGQGPEFLTYFQNEAQLDKSGLPSDRFFAERPEGSVSTLKIQRTQQEDSAVYLCASSRRPTGLNNEKLFFGSGTQLSVL.

This clone was seen just once. V usage is TRBV19 and J usage is TRBJ1-4; D may be TRBD1 (6 bases). Looked up from germline, CDR1 is LNHDA and CDR2 is SQIVND (reference sequence). The CDR3 is 14 residues long. The ends were cut back, 6 bases at V and 12 bases at J, with 20 bases in the middle. The CDR3 bases are TGTGCCAGTAGAAGGGGACACCCCTACGGGGAACTGTTTTTT. This translates into CASRRGHPYGELFF. The variable domain in full, completed from reference TRBV19 and TRBJ1-4, reads DGGITQSPKYLFRKEGQNVTLSCEQNLNHDAMYWYRQDPGQGLRLIYYSQIVNDFQKGDIAEGYSVSREKKESFPLTVTSAQKNPTAFYLCASRRGHPYGELFFGSGTQLSVL.

The sample holds one count of this clone. The V gene is TRBV7-3, the J gene TRBJ2-3; 7 nucleotides align to TRBD2. J lost 11 bases, V lost 2 bases, and 4 bases had no gene match. Germline V lookup: CDR1 SGHTA, CDR2 FQGTGA. CDR3 size: 12 residues. CDR3 protein: CASSLGGGRQYF. CDR3 bases: TGTGCCAGCAGCTTAGGCGGGGGAAGGCAGTATTTT. Full variable domain (missing parts from reference TRBV7-3 and TRBJ2-3): GAGVSQTPSNKVTEKGKYVELRCDPISGHTALYWYRQSLGQGPEFLIYFQGTGAADDSGLPNDRFFAVRPEGSVSTLKIQRTERGDSAVYLCASSLGGGRQYFGPGTRLTVL.

In this sample, this clone turned up a few times. J is TRBJ2-7 and V is TRBV7-9; D gene ambiguous. V lost 2 bases, J lost 7 bases, and 12 bases lay in between. This CDR3 spans 13 amino acids. Germline V CDR1 and CDR2: SEHNR, FQNEAQ (reference sequence). CDR3 nucleotide sequence: TGTGCCAGCAGCTTATTCCCCGGTGAAGAGCAGTACTTC. Amino acid sequence: CASSLFPGEEQYF.

The gene calls are TRBV5-1 and TRBJ2-7, with D possibly matching TRBD2 (7 bases). The length of the CDR3 is 16 residues. Trimming cost V 4 bases and J 0 bases, with 17 bases left between them. The germline gives CDR1 SGHRS, CDR2 YFSETQ. CDR3 DNA: TGCGCCAGCAGCGGGGGGGGGCAGCGGGGCTCCTACGAGCAGTACTTC. It is translated as CASSGGGQRGSYEQYF.

The chain recombines TRBV19 with TRBJ1-1; the match to TRBD1 covers 9 bases. Germline values: CDR1 LNHDA, CDR2 SQIVND (reference sequence). This CDR3 is 16 amino acids long. Trimming removed 0 bases from V and 5 bases from J; junction bases left unmatched: 7. The CDR3 reads CASSIDLTGGDTEAFF. The CDR3 nucleotides read TGTGCCAGTAGTATAGATCTGACAGGGGGAGATACTGAAGCTTTCTTT.

With respect to this clone: Mismatch with germline at one junction end may stem from a read error. V is TRBV27 and J is TRBJ1-2; D call uncertain. Germline CDR1 and CDR2: MNHEY and SMNVEV (reference sequence). The CDR3 sequence is 17 residues long. The CDR3 DNA reads as TGTGCCAGCACTTTAGAGTACAGACAAGGTACTAACTATGGCTACACCTTC. Its translation is CASTLEYRQGTNYGYTF.

The J gene is TRBJ2-7, the V gene TRBV10-3; 10 bases agree with TRBD1. Looked up from germline, CDR1 is ENHRY and CDR2 is SYGVKD. This CDR3 is 15 amino acids long. V lost 0 bases to trimming and J lost 3 bases; unmatched junction nucleotides: 2. The CDR3 DNA reads TGTGCCATCAGTGAGTCGGGGACAGGGGACTACGAGCAGTACTTC. Encoded protein: CAISESGTGDYEQYF.

The genes are TRBV27 and TRBJ1-2; 7 bases are a match to TRBD1. V was pared by 4 bases and J by 8 bases, with 7 bases of the junction left unmatched. This CDR3 spans 13 amino acids. The V gene's germline CDR1 is MNHEY and CDR2 SMNVEV (reference sequence). The CDR3 reads CASSSDRDGGYTF. The CDR3 bases are TGTGCCAGCAGTTCTGACAGGGACGGCGGCTACACCTTC.

The CDR3 sequence is CASSLGGWGEQYF. The CDR3 coding sequence is TGTGCCAGCAGCTTAGGAGGGTGGGGTGAGCAGTACTTC. The rearrangement uses TRBV7-2 and TRBJ2-7, with a tentative D call TRBD2 (5 bases). This CDR3 contains 13 residues. Trimming removed 1 base at V and 7 bases at J, with 11 bases between. Germline values: CDR1 SGHTA, CDR2 FQGNSA.

The chain is built from TRBV29-1 and TRBJ1-2; D perhaps matches TRBD1 (5 bases). Trimming took 3 bases from V and 0 from J, leaving 20 bases between them. The germline CDR1 and CDR2 sequences are SQVTM and ANQGSEA. CDR3 length: 17 amino acids. The CDR3 nucleotides read TGCAGCGTTGATATACCAGCCTCAGGGCCCCCTAACTATGGCTACACCTTC. It translates to CSVDIPASGPPNYGYTF.